This entry features one TCR beta chain sequence. The TCR beta CDR3 regions underwent amplification using RNA transcripts as the source. The TCR CDR3 was amplified in a first-round RT-PCR using the HTBI primer set. TCRdb redid the calling of the multiplex PCR reads with MiXCR, one entry per CDR3 protein. The profile shows roughly 300,000 distinct CDR3 sequences, around a fifth of them singletons. These data come from a study of T cells in Graves' hyperthyroidism and ophthalmopathy. Patients were excluded because of uncontrolled infection, other autoimmune disease, pregnancy or lactation. This CDR3 region has 15 residues. The J segment lost 5 bases and the V segment lost 3 bases, leaving 9 bases of the junction unmatched. Germline V lookup: CDR1 SSHAT, CDR2 FNYEAQ (reference sequence).

The sample was blood. This sequence joins TRBV7-7 and TRBJ2-5, with TRBD1 matching over 7 bases. The receptor was derived from a woman between 50 and 59 years old with Graves' hyperthyroidism. The CDR3 DNA reads TGTGCCAGCAGCTTTCGGCCCGGGACAGCGGAGACCCAGTACTTC. Its translation: CASSFRPGTAETQYF.